This TCR beta chain derives from a study of cytomegalovirus exposure and HLA in healthy donors. The CDR3 runs 15 residues. The V gene's germline CDR1 is LGHNT and CDR2 FRNRAP. After removal of 6 bases from V and 2 bases from J, the junction contained 6 bases not matched to a gene. The PCR used 60 Vbeta and 13 Jbeta primers. Profiled with immunoSEQ multiplex PCR; TCRdb holds only in-frame clones, not every one. Of around 110,000 clones listed, about 68% were seen once; the top ten hold roughly 9.7%. The source material was PBMCs. The chain employs TRBV12-5 and TRBJ1-3; 8 nucleotides line up with TRBD1. The receptor was isolated from a woman in her thirties or forties in good health and CMV-seropositive. The CDR3 sequence is CASGHRGATGNTIYF. The CDR3 DNA follows: TGTGCTAGTGGCCACAGGGGGGCAACTGGAAACACCATATATTTT.